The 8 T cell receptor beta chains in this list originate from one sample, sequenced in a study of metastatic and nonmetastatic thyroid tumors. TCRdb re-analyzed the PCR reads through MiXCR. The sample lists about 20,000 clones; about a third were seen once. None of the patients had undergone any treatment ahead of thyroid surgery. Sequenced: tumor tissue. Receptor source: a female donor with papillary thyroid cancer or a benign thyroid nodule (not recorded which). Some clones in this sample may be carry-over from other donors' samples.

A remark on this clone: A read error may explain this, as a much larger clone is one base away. CDR3 DNA: TGTGTCAGCACTCCCGGGGGCGGGGCGCCGTACAATGAGCAGTTCTTC. This encodes CVSTPGGGAPYNEQFF. This sequence joins TRBV28 and TRBJ2-1; either TRBD1 or TRBD2 may fit D (6 bases each). The length of the CDR3 is 16 residues. The germline gives CDR1 MDHEN, CDR2 SYDVKM.

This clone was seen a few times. CDR3: CATSATGTYEQYF. DNA of the CDR3: TGTGCCACCAGCGCGACCGGTACCTACGAGCAGTACTTC. The V and J genes are TRBV24-1 and TRBJ2-7; D call uncertain. The ends were cut back, 7 bases at V and 2 bases at J, with 11 bases in the middle. CDR3 length: 13 amino acids. Germline V gene lookup returns CDR1 KGHDR and CDR2 SFDVKD.

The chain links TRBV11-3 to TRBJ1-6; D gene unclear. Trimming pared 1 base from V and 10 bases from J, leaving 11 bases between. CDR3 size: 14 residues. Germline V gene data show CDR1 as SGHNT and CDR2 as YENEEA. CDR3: CASSLVPIGSPLHF. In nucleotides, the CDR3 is TGTGCCAGCAGCTTAGTGCCAATTGGGTCACCCCTCCACTTT.

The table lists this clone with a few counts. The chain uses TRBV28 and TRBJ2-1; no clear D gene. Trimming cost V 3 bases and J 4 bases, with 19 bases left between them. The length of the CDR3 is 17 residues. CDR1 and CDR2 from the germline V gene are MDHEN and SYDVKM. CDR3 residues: CASSFPTPRSRYNEQFF. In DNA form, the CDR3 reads TGTGCCAGCAGTTTTCCTACACCCCGTTCGAGATACAATGAGCAGTTCTTC.

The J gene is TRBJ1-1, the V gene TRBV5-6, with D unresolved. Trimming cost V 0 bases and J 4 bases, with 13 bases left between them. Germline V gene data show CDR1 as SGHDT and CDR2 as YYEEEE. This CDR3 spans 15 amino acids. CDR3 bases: TGTGCCAGCAGCTTGGGTGGCATCGGGAGCACTGAAGCTTTCTTT. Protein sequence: CASSLGGIGSTEAFF.

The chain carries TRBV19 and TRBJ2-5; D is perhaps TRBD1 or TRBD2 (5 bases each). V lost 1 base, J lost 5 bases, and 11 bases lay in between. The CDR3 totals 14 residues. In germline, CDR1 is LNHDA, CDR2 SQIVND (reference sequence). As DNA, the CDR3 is TGTGCCAGTAGTATAGGAGGGGTCAGGGAGACCCAGTACTTC. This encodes CASSIGGVRETQYF.

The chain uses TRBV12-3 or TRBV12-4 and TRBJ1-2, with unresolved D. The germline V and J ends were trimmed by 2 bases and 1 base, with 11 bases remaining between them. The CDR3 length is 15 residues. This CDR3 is CASSLSGVLNYGYTF. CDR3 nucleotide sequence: TGTGCCAGCAGTTTATCAGGAGTTCTTAACTATGGCTACACCTTC.

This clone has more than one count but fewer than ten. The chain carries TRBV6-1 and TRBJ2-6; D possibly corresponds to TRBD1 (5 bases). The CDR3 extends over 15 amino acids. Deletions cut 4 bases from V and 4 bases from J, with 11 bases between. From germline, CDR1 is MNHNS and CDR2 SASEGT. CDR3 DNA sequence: TGTGCCAGCAGTGGCCAGGGCTCAGGGGCCAACGTCCTGACTTTC. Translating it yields CASSGQGSGANVLTF.